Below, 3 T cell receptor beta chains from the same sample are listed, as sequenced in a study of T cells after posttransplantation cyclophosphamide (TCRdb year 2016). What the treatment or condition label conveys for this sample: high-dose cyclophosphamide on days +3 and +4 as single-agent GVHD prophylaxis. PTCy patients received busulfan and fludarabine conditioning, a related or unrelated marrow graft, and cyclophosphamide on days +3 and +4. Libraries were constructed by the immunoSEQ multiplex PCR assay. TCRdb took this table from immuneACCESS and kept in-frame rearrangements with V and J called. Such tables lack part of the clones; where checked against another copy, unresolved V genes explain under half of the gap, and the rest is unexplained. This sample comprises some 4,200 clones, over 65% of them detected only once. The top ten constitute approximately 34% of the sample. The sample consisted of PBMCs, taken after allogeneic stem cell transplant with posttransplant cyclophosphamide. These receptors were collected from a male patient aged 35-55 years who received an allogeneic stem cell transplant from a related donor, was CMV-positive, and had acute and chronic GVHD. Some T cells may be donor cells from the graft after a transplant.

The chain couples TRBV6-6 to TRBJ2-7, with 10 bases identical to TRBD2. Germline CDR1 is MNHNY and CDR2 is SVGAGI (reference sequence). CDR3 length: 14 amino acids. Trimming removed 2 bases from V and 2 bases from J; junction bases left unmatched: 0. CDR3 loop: CASSYSGRAYEQYF. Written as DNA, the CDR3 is TGTGCCAGCAGTTACAGCGGGAGGGCCTACGAGCAGTACTTC.

The CDR3 DNA reads as TGCGCCAGGGGCCACCGAGGGAAGCGGGAGGGCATCCGCCTAGACTACGAGCAGTACTTC. Translated, it gives CARGHRGKREGIRLDYEQYF. V usage is TRBV4-1 and J usage is TRBJ2-7; 10 bases align to TRBD2. After removal of 9 bases from V and 3 bases from J, the junction contained 26 bases not matched to a gene. The CDR3 is 20 amino acids. The germline V gene encodes CDR1 MGHRA and CDR2 YSYEKL.

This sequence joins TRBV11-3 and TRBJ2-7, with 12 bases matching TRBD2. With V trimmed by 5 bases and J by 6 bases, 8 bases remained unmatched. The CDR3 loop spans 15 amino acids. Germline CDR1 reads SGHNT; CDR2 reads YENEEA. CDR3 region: CASSPRLAGAVEQYF. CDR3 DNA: TGTGCCAGCAGCCCACGACTAGCGGGAGCTGTCGAGCAGTACTTC.